The clone carrying this TCR beta chain was seen just once. The sample belongs to a study of blood T cell repertoires in COVID-19. V was pared by 4 bases and J by 6 bases, with 15 bases between. Germline V lookup: CDR1 SGHNT, CDR2 YYREEE (reference sequence). The CDR3 covers 14 residues. Donors in Cohort 3 who had recovered were those with two negative PCRs, healthcare professional clearance, or resolution of their symptoms. Sequencing used immunoSEQ multiplex PCR; TCRdb keeps in-frame clones, though not all of them. The sample carries 150,000 to 200,000 clones, 84% recorded once. The J gene is TRBJ2-3, the V gene TRBV5-4; a possible D gene is TRBD1 (6 bases). Input material: PBMCs or T cells enriched from blood (not recorded which). The receptor was isolated from a man aged 45-65 years who had recovered from COVID-19. The CDR3 DNA is TGTGCCAGCAGCCGTACAGACAGGCCGGATACGCAGTATTTT. It is translated as CASSRTDRPDTQYF.